These T cell receptor beta chains were read from a single sample in a study of CXCR4 blockade with PD-1 therapy in pancreatic cancer. Sequenced by immunoSEQ multiplex PCR; TCRdb stores in-frame clones only, minus some. This table holds some 5,000 clones, roughly 53% found once. The sequenced sample consisted of tumor tissue. Receptors were obtained from a human donor with pancreatic ductal adenocarcinoma. CDR3s include the opening cysteine and the closing phenylalanine or tryptophan. Fields, in order: clone size, D gene, J gene, V gene, CDR3 protein, CDR3 DNA. The D gene is left open where the match is weak. Size is stated for part of the rows, as once, few or many counts, or as a class when the clone is expanded.

>.|.|TRBJ2-1|TRBV9
CASSVGGINEQFF
TGTGCCAGCAGCGTTGGGGGAATCAATGAGCAGTTCTTC
>.|.|TRBJ2-5|TRBV10-3
CAISEPGTEETQYF
TGTGCCATCAGTGAGCCAGGGACGGAAGAGACCCAGTACTTC
>.|.|TRBJ1-5|TRBV28
CASSFRGRGSQPQHF
TGTGCCAGCAGTTTCCGTGGAAGGGGCAGCCAGCCCCAGCATTTT
>few|.|TRBJ1-4|TRBV30
CAWSKNEKLFF
TGTGCCTGGAGTAAAAATGAAAAACTGTTTTTT
>few|TRBD2|TRBJ2-1|TRBV18
CASSQSGSSYNEQFF
TGTGCCAGCTCGCAAAGCGGGAGCTCCTACAATGAGCAGTTCTTC
>.|TRBD2|TRBJ2-3|TRBV11-3
CASSSLAGAIDTQYF
TGTGCCAGCAGCTCACTAGCGGGGGCAATAGATACGCAGTATTTT
>.|TRBD1|TRBJ2-2|TRBV19
CASTTGVVGTGELFF
TGTGCCAGTACCACAGGGGTGGTAGGCACCGGGGAGCTGTTTTTT
>.|TRBD1|TRBJ1-1|TRBV29-1
CSVGRGQGIVGTEAFF
TGCAGCGTCGGTAGGGGGCAGGGTATTGTCGGCACTGAAGCTTTCTTT
>.|.|TRBJ2-5|TRBV19
CASSPRPRQETQYF
TGTGCCAGTAGTCCCCGGCCAAGACAAGAGACCCAGTACTTC
>.|.|TRBJ1-4|TRBV19
CASSLQEPPSEKLFF
TGTGCCAGTAGTCTACAAGAGCCTCCAAGTGAAAAACTGTTTTTT
>.|.|TRBJ2-3|TRBV7-6
CASSRDKTSTDTQYF
TGTGCCAGCAGCCGGGACAAAACTAGCACAGATACGCAGTATTTT
>.|TRBD2|TRBJ2-3|TRBV4-1
CASSQVLREGYTQYF
TGCGCCAGCAGCCAAGTTCTGCGGGAGGGCTATACGCAGTATTTT
>.|.|TRBJ2-1|TRBV25-1
CASRGLRREQFF
TGTGCCAGCAGGGGACTCCGGAGGGAGCAGTTCTTC
>few|.|TRBJ1-2|TRBV19
CASTPPDYYGYTF
TGTGCCAGTACCCCCCCGGACTACTATGGCTACACCTTC